One sample yielded the 11 T cell receptor beta chains listed below, sequenced in a study of cytomegalovirus exposure and HLA in healthy donors. Clones were read by immunoSEQ multiplex PCR, and TCRdb kept only the in-frame ones, dropping some. The table records about 88,000 clones, roughly 80% of them present only once. Material for sequencing was PBMCs. Every receptor here comes from a woman between 18 and 29 years old in good health and CMV-seropositive.

The rearrangement joins TRBV30 to TRBJ2-7; maybe TRBD2 (6 bases). Germline values: CDR1 GTSNPN, CDR2 SVGIG (reference sequence). V lost 0 bases to trimming and J lost 2 bases, with 11 bases between them. This CDR3 is 14 amino acids long. The CDR3 coding sequence is TGTGCCTGGAGTGTGCAGGGCGGGACCTACGAGCAGTACTTC. It yields the protein CAWSVQGGTYEQYF.

The J gene is TRBJ2-5, the V gene TRBV28; D possibly corresponds to TRBD1 (5 bases). V was shortened by 2 bases and J by 5 bases, with 15 bases between the two germline ends. CDR3 length: 15 amino acids. The germline gives CDR1 MDHEN, CDR2 SYDVKM. The DNA of the CDR3 is TGTGCCAGCAGTTTAGAAGGGGCCCACGGGGAGACCCAGTACTTC. This translates into CASSLEGAHGETQYF.

The J gene is TRBJ2-6, the V gene TRBV4-1; D is possibly TRBD2 (7 bases). The CDR3 extends over 18 amino acids. Deletions cut 8 bases from V and 0 bases from J, with 20 bases between. Germline lookup yields CDR1 MGHRA and CDR2 YSYEKL. The CDR3 region has the DNA TGCGCCAGCGCTAGAGCGAGGGAGGGGGGCTCTGGGGCCAACGTCCTGACTTTC. It specifies CASARAREGGSGANVLTF.

The J gene is TRBJ1-4, the V gene TRBV5-4, with TRBD1 matching 7 bases. The CDR3 has 13 amino acids. CDR1 is SGHNT, CDR2 YYREEE, per germline (reference sequence). V lost 2 bases, J lost 6 bases, and 1 base stayed unmatched. CDR3 region: CASSLGTDEKLFF. The DNA of the CDR3 is TGTGCCAGCAGCTTAGGGACAGATGAAAAACTGTTTTTT.

This chain connects TRBV10-3 to TRBJ1-1; D unclear. Germline lookup yields CDR1 ENHRY and CDR2 SYGVKD. V gave up 8 bases and J gave up 11 bases, with 6 bases separating them. The CDR3 is 8 residues long. CDR3 sequence reads: CAILRAFF. CDR3 coding DNA: TGTGCCATCCTGAGGGCTTTCTTT.

The genes are TRBV4-2 and TRBJ2-2; D possibly corresponds to TRBD2 (6 bases). Germline V gene lookup returns CDR1 LGHNA and CDR2 YNFKEQ. V was cut by 0 bases and J by 4 bases, with 12 bases left in between. CDR3 length equals 16 residues. The CDR3 DNA reads as TGTGCCAGCAGCCAAGACGGGAGTCTATTCACCGGGGAGCTGTTTTTT. Translating gives CASSQDGSLFTGELFF.

V is TRBV9 and J is TRBJ1-2, with TRBD1 matching 8 bases. Germline loops: CDR1 SGDLS, CDR2 YYNGEE. V dropped 4 bases and J dropped 5; count of bases not matched to a gene: 10. The CDR3 totals 15 residues. The CDR3 spells CASSPTGQGGYGYTF. CDR3 sequence (DNA): TGTGCCAGCAGCCCCACCGGACAGGGAGGTTATGGCTACACCTTC.

This chain connects TRBV10-2 to TRBJ2-7; possible D gene TRBD1, 5 bases. The CDR3 has 15 residues. Germline V gene data show CDR1 as WSHSY and CDR2 as SAAADI. V lost 1 base, J lost 3 bases, and 13 bases lay in between. This CDR3 is CASSEYGHSRYEQYF. The DNA of the CDR3 is TGCGCCAGCAGTGAGTATGGACATTCGCGCTACGAGCAGTACTTC.

This clone was observed a single time. The chain employs TRBV2 and TRBJ1-1; D is possibly TRBD1 (6 bases). CDR1 is SNHLY and CDR2 is FYNNEI in the germline V gene. The CDR3 spans 13 residues. Trimming took off 6 bases at V and 10 bases at J, with 18 bases between the two ends. The CDR3 loop is CASSLLTGAGAFF. In DNA form, the CDR3 reads TGTGCCAGCAGCCTCCTGACAGGAGCAGGAGCTTTCTTT. Based on the CDR3 plus reference TRBV2 and TRBJ1-1, the full variable domain is EPEVTQTPSHQVTQMGQEVILRCVPISNHLYFYWYRQILGQKVEFLVSFYNNEISEKSEIFDDQFSVERPDGSNFTLKIRSTKLEDSAMYFCASSLLTGAGAFFGQGTRLTVV.

The rearrangement joins TRBV11-3 to TRBJ2-3, with a tentative D call TRBD2 (7 bases). Trimming took off 2 bases at V and 3 bases at J, with 15 bases between the two ends. Germline V gene sequence: CDR1 SGHNT, CDR2 YENEEA. There are 16 residues in the CDR3. The CDR3 nucleotides read TGTGCCAGCAGCTTAAGAGCGGGGAGGGGGACAGATACGCAGTATTTT. This encodes CASSLRAGRGTDTQYF.

This sequence joins TRBV27 and TRBJ1-1; the match to TRBD1 covers 9 bases. The CDR3 length is 18 residues. Looked up from germline, CDR1 is MNHEY and CDR2 is SMNVEV (reference sequence). V gave up 2 bases and J gave up 1 base; unmatched junction bases: 11. The CDR3 sequence is CASSLRALGQGENTEAFF. In DNA, the CDR3 is TGTGCCAGCAGTTTACGGGCCTTGGGACAGGGCGAGAACACTGAAGCTTTCTTT.